This is a list of T cell receptor beta chains from one sample in a study of blood T cell repertoires in COVID-19. Profiled with immunoSEQ multiplex PCR; TCRdb holds only in-frame clones, not every one. The sample has about 200,000 clones; roughly nine tenths are singletons. The sequencing sample was made of peripheral blood. Receptors originate from a man in his forties or fifties with active or convalescent COVID-19. Each CDR3 is given without its conserved first and last residue. D genes are given only for firm matches.

V gene: TRBV6-5; J gene: TRBJ1-1; D gene: TRBD1; CDR3 protein: ASSSDRVNTEAF
V gene: TRBV5-1; J gene: TRBJ1-2; D gene: TRBD1; CDR3 protein: ASSLGTGVYGYT
V gene: TRBV28; J gene: TRBJ1-1; D gene: -; CDR3 protein: ASSLGREAEAF
V gene: TRBV6-6; J gene: TRBJ1-5; D gene: -; CDR3 protein: ASSYSRGGDNQPQH
V gene: TRBV5-1; J gene: TRBJ2-2; D gene: -; CDR3 protein: ASSLEGGSTGELF
V gene: TRBV9; J gene: TRBJ2-2; D gene: -; CDR3 protein: ASSARSSTAGELF
V gene: TRBV25-1; J gene: TRBJ2-7; D gene: TRBD2; CDR3 protein: ASSLLAGDPSYEQY
V gene: TRBV5-6; J gene: TRBJ1-2; D gene: TRBD1; CDR3 protein: ASSLGDSFFYGYT
V gene: TRBV7-3; J gene: TRBJ1-1; D gene: TRBD1; CDR3 protein: ASSSRDSNTEAF
V gene: TRBV9; J gene: TRBJ2-7; D gene: TRBD1; CDR3 protein: ASSVHAGTGYEQY
V gene: TRBV29-1; J gene: TRBJ1-2; D gene: TRBD1; CDR3 protein: SVRPGDRGFYGYT
V gene: TRBV27; J gene: TRBJ2-3; D gene: -; CDR3 protein: APRVRVTDTQY
V gene: TRBV5-4; J gene: TRBJ1-1; D gene: -; CDR3 protein: ASSLGPPNTEAF
V gene: TRBV5-6; J gene: TRBJ1-2; D gene: -; CDR3 protein: ASSLAEAYGYT
V gene: TRBV5-1; J gene: TRBJ2-7; D gene: -; CDR3 protein: ASSLDRTVEQY
V gene: TRBV30; J gene: TRBJ1-6; D gene: TRBD1; CDR3 protein: AWSNGQGARMGSPLH
V gene: TRBV10-3; J gene: TRBJ2-7; D gene: -; CDR3 protein: AISEGTSSYEQY
V gene: TRBV27; J gene: TRBJ2-7; D gene: TRBD1; CDR3 protein: ASSRDRGDEQY
V gene: TRBV27; J gene: TRBJ2-3; D gene: -; CDR3 protein: ASSARAGPTDTQY
V gene: TRBV5-5; J gene: TRBJ1-3; D gene: -; CDR3 protein: ASSLGHGLGGNTIY
V gene: TRBV2; J gene: TRBJ1-4; D gene: -; CDR3 protein: ASTAIRGEKLF
V gene: TRBV3-1/TRBV3-2; J gene: TRBJ1-1; D gene: -; CDR3 protein: ASSRTGSVGAF
V gene: TRBV28; J gene: TRBJ2-7; D gene: TRBD2; CDR3 protein: ASRAGAYEQY
V gene: TRBV7-3; J gene: TRBJ2-2; D gene: TRBD1; CDR3 protein: ASSPQGAGSGELF
V gene: TRBV11-2; J gene: TRBJ1-6; D gene: -; CDR3 protein: ASSSPGGRNSPLH
V gene: TRBV30; J gene: TRBJ1-2; D gene: -; CDR3 protein: AWSLLTSAGYT
V gene: TRBV7-9; J gene: TRBJ2-5; D gene: TRBD1; CDR3 protein: ASSRTGEETQY
V gene: TRBV7-8; J gene: TRBJ1-5; D gene: -; CDR3 protein: ASSLARAGDSNQPQH
V gene: TRBV3-1/TRBV3-2; J gene: TRBJ2-1; D gene: -; CDR3 protein: ASSQAGAGNEQF